This T cell receptor (beta chain) was obtained from a study of cytomegalovirus exposure and HLA in healthy donors. The CDR3 covers 15 residues. The trim removed 4 bases at V and 6 bases at J, leaving 9 bases unmatched. Germline V gene data show CDR1 as MNHNS and CDR2 as SASEGT. This clone has a handful of counts. The antigen remains undetermined. Study-wide results and limits: By a later analysis, the bulk of CMV-associated TCR beta chains appeared HLA-restricted.

The primer mix had 60 Vbeta and 13 Jbeta primers. The data were produced by immunoSEQ multiplex PCR, yet TCRdb's version contains in-frame clones alone and is incomplete. Of some 90,000 clones detected, around 71% appear once; the ten largest clones hold more than 7%. The receptor comes from a man in his sixties in good health and CMV-seronegative. Sequencing was carried out using PBMCs. This chain connects TRBV6-1 to TRBJ2-3; 8 nucleotides line up with TRBD1. CDR3 residues: CASSARGLSSDTQYF. CDR3 coding DNA: TGTGCCAGCAGTGCCAGGGGGCTGTCGTCGGATACGCAGTATTTT.